This entry concerns a single T cell receptor (beta chain). Its target is not known. Separate cDNA molecules each had unique molecular identifiers attached to them. In TCRdb, the 5' RACE reads were re-called with MiXCR into one record per CDR3 protein. The sample lists about 120,000 distinct CDR3 sequences; around 13% were seen once. The data stem from a study of early T cells in non-severe SARS-CoV-2 infection. Turning to the study itself: Unpaired chains resulted from sequencing bulk RNA of unsorted whole blood. Points from the study as a whole: Private and CD4 specificities were missed by VDJdb matching, which favored anti-spike CD8 responses.

V gave up 3 bases and J gave up 4 bases; unmatched junction bases: 9. There are 15 residues in the CDR3. Germline V gene lookup returns CDR1 SGHRS and CDR2 YFSETQ. Sequenced here: whole blood, sampled at baseline. The origin of this receptor is an adult who was a healthcare worker with PCR-confirmed SARS-CoV-2 infection or an uninfected control (not recorded which). The gene calls are TRBV5-1 and TRBJ2-5; 7 bases line up with TRBD1. CDR3 amino acids: CASSSRTGTGETQYF. CDR3 coding DNA: TGCGCCAGCAGCTCGAGGACAGGCACCGGAGAGACCCAGTACTTC.